This TCR beta chain was identified during a study of T cell responses to AZD1222 COVID-19 vaccine. Sequenced by immunoSEQ multiplex PCR; TCRdb stores in-frame clones only, minus some. The top ten hold approximately 0.52% of the sample, which has around 270,000 clones, 94% seen once. The CDR3 consists of 12 residues. The V gene's germline CDR1 is LGHDT and CDR2 YNNKEL (reference sequence). Trimming stripped 3 bases from V and 8 bases from J, with 7 bases between. The sequencing used peripheral blood, collected 28 days after the second AZD1222 dose. This clonotype was sampled from an adult who received the AZD1222 COVID-19 vaccine. The rearrangement uses TRBV3-1 (or the pseudogene TRBV3-2) and TRBJ1-4, with unresolved D. The CDR3 region has the DNA TGTGCCAGCAGCCAGCAAGGCGAAAAACTGTTTTTT. Translation gives CASSQQGEKLFF.